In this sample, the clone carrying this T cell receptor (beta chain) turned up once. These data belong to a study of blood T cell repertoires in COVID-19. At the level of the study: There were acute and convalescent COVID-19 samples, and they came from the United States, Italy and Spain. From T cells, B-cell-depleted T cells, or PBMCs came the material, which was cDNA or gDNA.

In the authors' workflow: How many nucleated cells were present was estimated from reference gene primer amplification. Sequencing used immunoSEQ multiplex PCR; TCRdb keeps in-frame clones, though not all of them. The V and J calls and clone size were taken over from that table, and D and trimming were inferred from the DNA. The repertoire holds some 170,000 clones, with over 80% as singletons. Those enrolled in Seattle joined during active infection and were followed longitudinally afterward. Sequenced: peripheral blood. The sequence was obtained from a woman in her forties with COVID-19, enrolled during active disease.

This CDR3 is CASSSSGGNQPQHF. CDR3 DNA sequence: TGTGCCAGCAGCTCCTCAGGGGGCAATCAGCCCCAGCATTTT. This chain uses TRBV7-9 with TRBJ1-5; maybe TRBD1 (6 bases). Trimming stripped 4 bases from V and 2 bases from J, with 9 bases between. Germline V gene data show CDR1 as SEHNR and CDR2 as FQNEAQ (reference sequence). The CDR3 loop spans 14 amino acids.